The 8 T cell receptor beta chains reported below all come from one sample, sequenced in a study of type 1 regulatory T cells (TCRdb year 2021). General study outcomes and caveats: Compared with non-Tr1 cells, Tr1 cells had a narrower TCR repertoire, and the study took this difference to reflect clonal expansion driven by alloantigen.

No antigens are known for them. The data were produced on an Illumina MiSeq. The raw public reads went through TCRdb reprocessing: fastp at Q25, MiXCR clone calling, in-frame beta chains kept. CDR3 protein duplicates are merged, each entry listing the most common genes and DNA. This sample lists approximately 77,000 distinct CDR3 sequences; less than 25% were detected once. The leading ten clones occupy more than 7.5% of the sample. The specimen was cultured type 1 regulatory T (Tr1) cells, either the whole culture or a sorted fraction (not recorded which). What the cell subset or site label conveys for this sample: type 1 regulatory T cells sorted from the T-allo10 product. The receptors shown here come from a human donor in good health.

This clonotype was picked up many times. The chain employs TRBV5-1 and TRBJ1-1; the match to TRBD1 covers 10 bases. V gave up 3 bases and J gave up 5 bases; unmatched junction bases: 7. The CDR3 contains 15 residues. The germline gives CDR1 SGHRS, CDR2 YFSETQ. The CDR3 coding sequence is TGCGCCAGCAGCTGGGACAGGGGAGGTTGGACTGAAGCTTTCTTT. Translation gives CASSWDRGGWTEAFF.

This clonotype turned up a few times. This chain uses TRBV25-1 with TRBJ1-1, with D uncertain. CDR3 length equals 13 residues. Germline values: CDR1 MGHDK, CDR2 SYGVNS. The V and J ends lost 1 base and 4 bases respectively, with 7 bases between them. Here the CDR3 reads CASSELLITEAFF. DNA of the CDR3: TGTGCCAGCAGTGAATTGTTGATCACTGAAGCTTTCTTT.

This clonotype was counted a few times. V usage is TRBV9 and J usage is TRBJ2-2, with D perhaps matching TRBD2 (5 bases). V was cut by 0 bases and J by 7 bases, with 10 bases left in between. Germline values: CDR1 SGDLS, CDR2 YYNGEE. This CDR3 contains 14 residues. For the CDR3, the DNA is TGTGCCAGCAGCGTAGGAGGGCGGAGCGGGGAGCTGTTTTTT. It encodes CASSVGGRSGELFF.

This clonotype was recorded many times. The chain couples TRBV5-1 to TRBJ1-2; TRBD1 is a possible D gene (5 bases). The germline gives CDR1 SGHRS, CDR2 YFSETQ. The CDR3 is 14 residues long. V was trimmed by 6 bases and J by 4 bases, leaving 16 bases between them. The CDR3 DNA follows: TGCGCCAGCAACCAGCAGGGCATGGGCTATGGCTACACCTTC. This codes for CASNQQGMGYGYTF.

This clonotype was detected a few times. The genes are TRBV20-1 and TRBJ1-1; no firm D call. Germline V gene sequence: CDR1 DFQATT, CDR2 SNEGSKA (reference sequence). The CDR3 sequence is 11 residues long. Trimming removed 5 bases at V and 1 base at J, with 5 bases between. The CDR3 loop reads CSAASNTEAFF. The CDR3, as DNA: TGCAGTGCTGCATCGAACACTGAAGCTTTCTTT.

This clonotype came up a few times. Written as DNA, the CDR3 is TGCAGTGCTAGGAGGGGTAGCGGGAGGGGCGAGCAGTACTTC. Translating it yields CSARRGSGRGEQYF. V is TRBV20-1 and J is TRBJ2-7; 11 nucleotides match TRBD2. The CDR3 loop spans 14 amino acids. V dropped 3 bases and J dropped 6; count of bases not matched to a gene: 7. Germline V gives CDR1 DFQATT, CDR2 SNEGSKA (reference sequence).

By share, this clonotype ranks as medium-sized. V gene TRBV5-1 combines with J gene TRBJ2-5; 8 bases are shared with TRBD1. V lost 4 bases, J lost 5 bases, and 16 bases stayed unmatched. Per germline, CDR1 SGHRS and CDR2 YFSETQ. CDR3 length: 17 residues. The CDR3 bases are TGCGCCAGCAGCCTACCCCATCAGGGGGCTCGGGGGGAGACCCAGTACTTC. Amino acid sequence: CASSLPHQGARGETQYF.

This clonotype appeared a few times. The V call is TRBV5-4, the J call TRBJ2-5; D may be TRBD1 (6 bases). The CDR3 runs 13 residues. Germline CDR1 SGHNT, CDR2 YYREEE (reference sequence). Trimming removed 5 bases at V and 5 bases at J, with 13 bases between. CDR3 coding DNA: TGTGCCAGCAGGTTACAGGGTGGGGAGACCCAGTACTTC. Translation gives CASRLQGGETQYF.